The clone carrying this T cell receptor beta chain was recorded only once. These data belong to a study of blood T cell repertoires in COVID-19. Some clones are missing from TCRdb's copy, which holds only in-frame ones; the method was immunoSEQ multiplex PCR. The sample yields about 200,000 clones, less than 90% seen once. The germline V gene has CDR1 SGDLS and CDR2 YYNGEE. V lost 4 bases and J 2 bases, leaving 7 bases between the germline ends. This CDR3 has 13 residues. Clinical history as reported by participants underpinned cohort assignment. This TCR was recovered from a woman younger than 45 who had been exposed to COVID-19. The chain links TRBV9 to TRBJ2-1; D gene ambiguous. Specimen: PBMCs or T cells enriched from blood (not recorded which). CDR3 DNA: TGTGCCAGCAGCTTAAGCGCCTACAATGAGCAGTTCTTC. It encodes CASSLSAYNEQFF.